The next 30 T cell receptor beta chains were all read from a single sample in a study of T cell clonality in common variable immunodeficiency (dated by TCRdb to about 2015). The method was the immunoSEQ multiplex PCR assay. TCRdb limited this immuneACCESS table to in-frame rearrangements with V and J called. A share of clones is missing; checked studies link under half to unresolved V genes, and the rest is unexplained. With tens of thousands of clones recorded, this sample contains no clone counted only once. Clones ranked in the top ten supply roughly 2.8% of the sample. Sequencing was performed on peripheral blood mononuclear cells. The receptors were gathered from a person between 18 and 70 years old in good health.

This clone was counted ten times or more. The CDR3 end is not reached by the read, which stops 3 residues before it; the germline J gene fills it in. This chain links TRBV6-1 with TRBJ1-2; 7 nucleotides agree with TRBD1. CDR1 MNHNS and CDR2 SASEGT come from the germline V gene. This CDR3 region has 16 residues. V lost 1 base to trimming and J lost 5 bases; unmatched junction nucleotides: 10. This CDR3 is CASSEGTGSGAYGYTF. The part of the CDR3 DNA that was read is TGTGCCAGCAGTGAAGGGACAGGCTCGGGGGCGTATGGC.

There are many counts of this clone. The read ends 3 residues early relative to the CDR3; the germline J gene fills the gap. This sequence joins TRBV20-1 and TRBJ2-7, with D uncertain. Germline loops: CDR1 DFQATT, CDR2 SNEGSKA (reference sequence). This CDR3 has 11 residues. This CDR3 is CSVPSSYEQYF. Partial CDR3 DNA: TGCAGCGTCCCTAGCTCCTACGAG.

This clone was detected many times. Read data end 3 residues before the CDR3 end; the end is taken from the germline J gene. V usage is TRBV10-3 and J usage is TRBJ2-3; maybe TRBD1 (6 bases). This CDR3 comprises 13 residues. Germline assignment: CDR1 ENHRY and CDR2 SYGVKD. With 6 bases removed from V and 6 bases from J, the gap between germline ends came to 13 bases. The CDR3 bases that were read are TGTGCCATCAGCCTGGACAGAGCGGATACG. This translates into CAISLDRADT. In full, the CDR3 reads CAISLDRADTQYF.

With regard to this clone: The read falls 3 residues short of the CDR3 end, and the missing part is taken from the germline J gene. The chain recombines TRBV2 with TRBJ1-5; D perhaps matches TRBD1 (5 bases). The germline CDR1 and CDR2 sequences are SNHLY and FYNNEI. V lost 6 bases and J lost 4, with 10 bases in between. This CDR3 region has 13 residues. CDR3 DNA, as far as it was read: TGTGCCAGCAGAACAGGATTAAATCAGCCC. Translating it yields CASRTGLNQP. The entire CDR3 reads CASRTGLNQPQHF.

This clone occurred many times. The read halts 3 residues ahead of the CDR3 end, with the missing end drawn from the germline J gene. The rearrangement joins TRBV24-1 to TRBJ1-4, with TRBD1 identical over 11 bases. CDR3 length: 16 amino acids. Trimming cost V 4 bases and J 7 bases; bases outside gene matches: 7. CDR1 is KGHDR and CDR2 is SFDVKD in the germline V gene. The DNA read from the CDR3 is TGTGCCACCAGTGAAGGGACAGGGGGAAGGCGTGAAAAA. It yields the protein CATSEGTGGRREK. The CDR3 reads in full as CATSEGTGGRREKLFF.

This clone came up many times. Sequencing ends 3 residues short of the CDR3 end; the germline J gene provides the rest. The J gene is TRBJ2-1, the V gene TRBV13; D perhaps matches TRBD2 (6 bases). V lost 0 bases and J lost 7, with 10 bases in between. The germline V gene encodes CDR1 PRHDT and CDR2 FYEKMQ (reference sequence). The CDR3 loop spans 14 amino acids. The CDR3 DNA, read in part, is TGTGCCAGCAGCTTAGGTTTAGGAGGGAATGAG. It specifies CASSLGLGGNE. The complete CDR3 reads CASSLGLGGNEQFF.

To note about this clone: The CDR3 end lies 3 residues beyond the end of the read and is filled in from the germline J gene. The J gene is TRBJ2-3, the V gene TRBV30; 7 bases are a match to TRBD1. The CDR3 is 18 residues long. Germline-derived CDR1 and CDR2 are GTSNPN and SVGIG (reference sequence). Partial CDR3 DNA: TGTGCCTGGAGTACGTATCACCCTGGGACAGTGAAACAAGAGACG. Amino acid sequence: CAWSTYHPGTVKQET. The whole CDR3 is CAWSTYHPGTVKQETQYF.

This clone was seen repeatedly, ten times or more. The read halts 3 residues ahead of the CDR3 end, with the missing end drawn from the germline J gene. This chain uses TRBV5-6 with TRBJ2-5, with D perhaps TRBD2 (6 bases). V lost 4 bases and J 0 bases, leaving 13 bases between the germline ends. CDR1 SGHDT and CDR2 YYEEEE come from the germline V gene. The CDR3 covers 15 residues. CDR3 residues: CASSPGGDYQETQYF. The CDR3 bases that were read are TGTGCCAGCAGCCCCGGCGGGGACTACCAAGAGACC.

This clone was seen many times. The CDR3 is CASSLAQGAYTEAFF. Partial CDR3 DNA: TGTGCCAGCAGCTTAGCCCAGGGGGCTTACACTGAA. The V gene is TRBV7-9, the J gene TRBJ1-1, with 8 bases lining up with TRBD1. From the germline J gene comes the end of the CDR3, since the read stops 3 residues before it. The CDR3 consists of 15 residues. Losses at the gene ends were 0 bases for V and 3 bases for J; bases not matched to a gene: 3. Germline CDR1 and CDR2: SEHNR and FQNEAQ (reference sequence).

The sample holds many counts of this clone. With the read ending 3 residues before the CDR3 end, the germline J gene is used to fill in that end. V usage is TRBV7-7 and J usage is TRBJ2-1; 9 bases fit TRBD2. The CDR3 has 14 amino acids. Germline V gives CDR1 SSHAT, CDR2 FNYEAQ (reference sequence). The trim removed 2 bases at V and 7 bases at J, leaving 3 bases unmatched. Partial CDR3 DNA: TGTGCCAGCAGCTTACTTGGACTAGCGAATGAG. Residues: CASSLLGLANE. The entire CDR3 protein is CASSLLGLANEQFF.

This clone was found many times. The read halts 3 residues ahead of the CDR3 end, with the missing end drawn from the germline J gene. The chain joins TRBV10-1 to TRBJ1-1; D gene uncertain. Germline V gene data show CDR1 as WNHNN and CDR2 as SYGVQD (reference sequence). V lost 10 bases to trimming and J lost 0 bases, with 12 bases between them. There are 13 residues in the CDR3. The chain's CDR3 is CATKQSMNTEAFF. The sequenced part of the CDR3 DNA is TGCGCCACCAAACAGAGCATGAACACTGAA.

This clone was recorded many times. The sequence runs out 3 residues before the end of the CDR3; the remainder is reconstructed from the germline J gene. The V gene is TRBV5-8, the J gene TRBJ1-5; D is uncertain. CDR1 and CDR2 from the germline V gene are SGHTS and YDEGEE. V was shortened by 10 bases and J by 8 bases, with 13 bases between the two germline ends. This CDR3 region has 11 residues. Incomplete CDR3 DNA: TGTGCCTCTGAGGCGGGGAAGCCC. It encodes CASEAGKP. The entire CDR3 sequence reads CASEAGKPQHF.

This clone was seen a few times. The read terminates 3 residues ahead of where the CDR3 ends, so the germline J gene completes it. This rearrangement joins TRBV20-1 to TRBJ2-3; 7 nucleotides agree with TRBD2. Unmatched junction bases numbered 9, after V lost 6 bases and J lost 3 bases. This CDR3 has 14 amino acids. The germline V gene has CDR1 DFQATT and CDR2 SNEGSKA (reference sequence). CDR3 bases read: TGCAGTGCCACCAAGGTCGGGGGGACAGATACG. As protein: CSATKVGGTDT. The full CDR3 reads CSATKVGGTDTQYF.

This clone was observed a few times. The read ends 3 residues before the CDR3 terminus; that terminus is restored from the germline J gene. This chain links TRBV5-1 with TRBJ2-1; perhaps TRBD1 as D (6 bases). Trimming shortened V by 7 bases and J by 8 bases, and 10 bases separated the two germline ends. CDR1 is SGHRS and CDR2 is YFSETQ in the germline V gene. This CDR3 has 11 residues. The CDR3 DNA, read in part, is TGCGCCAGCGGCAGGGGTGATGAG. It encodes CASGRGDE. The whole CDR3 protein is CASGRGDEQFF.

This clone was observed a handful of times. The CDR3 end is not reached by the read, which stops 3 residues before it; the germline J gene fills it in. The chain links TRBV11-3 to TRBJ1-1; the match to TRBD1 covers 7 bases. V was clipped by 1 base and J by 4 bases; unmatched bases: 6. In germline, CDR1 is SGHNT, CDR2 YENEEA. This CDR3 has 15 amino acids. The CDR3 sequence is CASSLASEGATEAFF. CDR3 bases read: TGTGCCAGCAGCTTAGCGTCGGAGGGGGCCACTGAA. The entire variable domain, with the rest obtained from reference TRBV11-3 and TRBJ1-1, is as follows: EAGVVQSPRYKIIEKKQPVAFWCNPISGHNTLYWYLQNLGQGPELLIRYENEEAVDDSQLPKDRFSAERLKGVDSTLKIQPAELGDSAVYLCASSLASEGATEAFFGQGTRLTVV.

In this sample, this clone turned up many times. The CDR3 end falls 3 residues outside the read, so it is completed with the germline J gene. This CDR3 is also generated by other DNA sequences in the sample. V gene TRBV7-8 combines with J gene TRBJ2-2; weak D call: TRBD2 (5 bases). Trimming took 5 bases from V and 0 from J, leaving 10 bases between them. The CDR3 length is 15 residues. CDR1 is SGHVS and CDR2 is FQNEAQ in the germline V gene. Partial CDR3 DNA: TGTGCCAGCAGCCAGAGCGGAACGAACACCGGGGAG. It encodes CASSQSGTNTGE. Given in full, the CDR3 is CASSQSGTNTGELFF.

This clone occurred many times. The DNA ends 3 residues before the CDR3 does, and the rest of the CDR3 is filled in from the germline J gene. Other DNA variants within this sample encode the same CDR3. The genes are TRBV20-1 and TRBJ1-3, with a weak D call TRBD1 (6 bases). Trimming removed 0 bases from V and 9 bases from J, with 12 bases in between. The CDR3 is 13 residues long. Germline lookup yields CDR1 DFQATT and CDR2 SNEGSKA (reference sequence). The CDR3 spells CSAREGHSSTIYF. The CDR3 DNA, read in part, is TGCAGTGCTAGAGAGGGACATTCTAGCACC.

This clone came up a few times. Coverage ceases 3 residues before the CDR3 finishes, and the germline J gene fills in the end. This sequence joins TRBV2 and TRBJ1-2, with TRBD1 identical over 7 bases. This CDR3 contains 14 residues. Germline lookup yields CDR1 SNHLY and CDR2 FYNNEI. V lost 7 bases and J lost 7; bases outside the gene matches: 12. The part of the CDR3 DNA that was read is TGTGCCAGCATACCAGGGGGATTCGAAGGTGGC. This gives the protein CASIPGGFEGG. The whole CDR3 sequence reads CASIPGGFEGGYTF.

This clone was counted many times. The CDR3 end falls 3 residues outside the read, so it is completed with the germline J gene. The V gene is TRBV7-6, the J gene TRBJ2-3; D may be TRBD2 (6 bases). Trimming removed 1 base at V and 5 bases at J, with 16 bases between. This CDR3 comprises 16 residues. Germline CDR1 and CDR2: SGHVS and FNYEAQ. The CDR3 region is CASSLGTEPGVDTQYF. The DNA read from the CDR3 is TGTGCCAGCAGCTTAGGGACCGAGCCGGGGGTAGATACG.

This clone occurred a few times. The read terminates 3 residues before the CDR3 end, so the remaining end is supplied by the germline J gene. This chain uses TRBV20-1 with TRBJ2-7; 10 bases map to TRBD2. Germline trimming cut 1 base from V and 5 bases from J; bases unmatched to any gene: 2. The CDR3 runs to 13 residues. CDR1 is DFQATT, CDR2 SNEGSKA, per germline (reference sequence). CDR3 protein: CSARVGLADEQYF. The sequenced part of the CDR3 DNA is TGCAGTGCTAGAGTCGGACTAGCGGACGAG.

This clone came up a few times. The CDR3 is cut off 3 residues early in the read; its end comes from the germline J gene. This chain links TRBV7-9 with TRBJ1-2, with 8 bases lining up with TRBD1. The CDR3 is 14 amino acids. V shed 5 bases and J 7 bases; nucleotides not matched to a gene: 9. Looked up from germline, CDR1 is SEHNR and CDR2 is FQNEAQ (reference sequence). The sequenced part of the CDR3 DNA is TGTGCCAGCAGCCCACGGACAGGGAGGGGTGGC. This encodes CASSPRTGRGG. The entire CDR3 sequence reads CASSPRTGRGGYTF.

CDR3 region: CASSLAPDRDYEQYF. The sequenced CDR3 bases are TGTGCCAGCAGCTTAGCGCCGGACAGAGACTACGAG. The rearrangement uses TRBV11-1 and TRBJ2-7; D perhaps matches TRBD1 (6 bases). The CDR3 is cut off 3 residues early in the read; its end comes from the germline J gene. The V gene's germline CDR1 is SGHAT and CDR2 FQDESV (reference sequence). The CDR3 length is 15 residues. V was shortened by 0 bases and J by 3 bases, with 12 bases between the two germline ends.

There are many counts of this clone. The sequenced fragment ends 3 residues before the CDR3 boundary, so the rest is inferred from the germline J gene. The V call is TRBV7-8, the J call TRBJ1-5; 7 bases are a match to TRBD1. The V gene end was trimmed by 1 base and the J gene end by 7 bases; junction bases not matched to a gene: 10. The CDR3 is 16 amino acids. Per germline, CDR1 SGHVS and CDR2 FQNEAQ. CDR3 protein: CASSLGGGAGGQPQHF. The part of the CDR3 DNA that was read is TGTGCCAGCAGCTTAGGAGGGGGCGCAGGGGGGCAGCCC.

In this sample, this clone turned up many times. With the read ending 3 residues before the CDR3 end, the germline J gene is used to fill in that end. This sequence joins TRBV5-1 and TRBJ1-1; D call uncertain. Trimming shortened V by 2 bases and J by 2 bases, and 7 bases separated the two germline ends. Germline V lookup: CDR1 SGHRS, CDR2 YFSETQ. This CDR3 is 13 amino acids long. The DNA read from the CDR3 is TGCGCCAGCAGCTTTACACCCAACACTGAA. It yields the protein CASSFTPNTE. The entire CDR3 sequence reads CASSFTPNTEAFF.

This clone was seen repeatedly, ten times or more. The sequence runs out 3 residues before the end of the CDR3; the remainder is reconstructed from the germline J gene. This chain joins TRBV15 and TRBJ1-2; TRBD1 might be the D (5 bases). There are 15 residues in the CDR3. V gave up 1 base and J gave up 4 bases, with 13 bases separating them. The germline CDR1 and CDR2 sequences are LNHNV and YYDKDF (reference sequence). This CDR3 is CATSRGRQSLYGYTF. The sequenced part of the CDR3 DNA is TGTGCCACCAGCAGAGGACGACAGAGCCTCTATGGC.

The sample holds many counts of this clone. The read comes to an end 3 residues before the CDR3 does, leaving the germline J gene to fill in the end. The genes are TRBV12-3 or TRBV12-4 and TRBJ2-2; no firm D call. This CDR3 has 16 residues. Trimming removed 3 bases from V and 0 bases from J, with 11 bases in between. The CDR3 loop is CASSFERSPNTGELFF. Incomplete CDR3 DNA: TGTGCCAGCAGTTTTGAACGGTCCCCGAACACCGGGGAG.

Ten or more counts support this clone. The CDR3 sequence is CAISGAVGDTIYF. The sequenced part of the CDR3 DNA is TGTGCCATCAGTGGGGCAGTCGGGGACACC. The chain carries TRBV10-3 and TRBJ1-3; D remains unclear. The read terminates 3 residues ahead of where the CDR3 ends, so the germline J gene completes it. CDR3 length: 13 residues. The germline V and J ends were trimmed by 4 bases and 8 bases, with 12 bases remaining between them. Germline V lookup: CDR1 ENHRY, CDR2 SYGVKD.

This clone has at least ten counts. The CDR3 end lies 3 residues beyond the end of the read and is filled in from the germline J gene. The chain carries TRBV6-1 and TRBJ2-7, with 7 bases identical to TRBD1. The V gene's germline CDR1 is MNHNS and CDR2 SASEGT. This CDR3 spans 15 amino acids. Trimming took 4 bases from V and 0 from J; bases not matched to a gene: 6. The part of the CDR3 DNA that was read is TGTGCCAGCAGTGGACAGGGTTTTGGCTCCTACGAG. This gives the protein CASSGQGFGSYE. The entire CDR3 protein is CASSGQGFGSYEQYF.

This clone was picked up many times. Sequencing ends 3 residues short of the CDR3 end; the germline J gene provides the rest. This chain links TRBV7-6 with TRBJ2-2; tentatively, D is TRBD2 (5 bases). CDR3 length: 15 residues. Trimming shortened V by 1 base and J by 3 bases, and 9 bases separated the two germline ends. Germline V gives CDR1 SGHVS, CDR2 FNYEAQ. The part of the CDR3 DNA that was read is TGTGCCAGCAGCTTAGACAGAGGGTACACCGGGGAG. This sequence encodes CASSLDRGYTGE. The full CDR3 is CASSLDRGYTGELFF.

This clone occurred many times. The CDR3 bases that were read are TGTGCCAGCAGCTTAGTACCATTTGGCCTCTCTGGAAACACC. Translation: CASSLVPFGLSGNT. The CDR3, in full, reads CASSLVPFGLSGNTIYF. V is TRBV7-8 and J is TRBJ1-3; D is undetermined. The read comes to an end 3 residues before the CDR3 does, leaving the germline J gene to fill in the end. Trimming pared 1 base from V and 0 bases from J, leaving 13 bases between. The CDR3 sequence is 17 residues long. Germline-derived CDR1 and CDR2 are SGHVS and FQNEAQ.